Following are 19 T cell receptor beta chains from one sample sequenced in a study of T cell repertoires and HLA-DP antigens. The method was immunoSEQ multiplex PCR; TCRdb's version includes in-frame clones alone and lacks a portion of them. Among about 89,000 clones listed, around 86% were seen once. These receptors have no identified antigens. The specimen sequenced was CD4+ T cells from PBMCs. The receptors were sampled from a man between 50 and 59 years old in good health and CMV-seronegative.

The chain carries TRBV6-1 and TRBJ2-7; a possible D gene is TRBD2 (5 bases). Trimming took 6 bases from V and 5 from J, leaving 14 bases between them. CDR3 size: 13 residues. Germline V CDR1 and CDR2: MNHNS, SASEGT. The CDR3: CASRRLGKNEQYF. CDR3 DNA: TGTGCCAGCAGAAGGCTCGGGAAAAACGAGCAGTACTTC.

CDR3 bases: TGTGCCAGCAGTACACCAGGGGGCGCAGACACTGAAGCTTTCTTT. Translation: CASSTPGGADTEAFF. The chain employs TRBV28 and TRBJ1-1; TRBD1 matches at 8 bases. Trimming removed 5 bases from V and 3 bases from J; junction bases left unmatched: 8. CDR1 and CDR2 from the germline V gene are MDHEN and SYDVKM. The CDR3 covers 15 residues.

This sequence joins TRBV27 and TRBJ2-1, with TRBD2 as a possible D gene (5 bases). There are 13 residues in the CDR3. Germline assignment: CDR1 MNHEY and CDR2 SMNVEV (reference sequence). V lost 4 bases and J 8 bases, leaving 12 bases between the germline ends. The CDR3 region has the DNA TGTGCCAGCAGTTCGCACGGGAACCATGAGCAGTTCTTC. Amino acid sequence: CASSSHGNHEQFF.

The chain links TRBV28 to TRBJ2-7, with TRBD2 as a possible D gene (6 bases). The CDR3 is made up of 13 amino acids. V lost 3 bases, J lost 7 bases, and 13 bases lay in between. Germline lookup yields CDR1 MDHEN and CDR2 SYDVKM. CDR3 bases: TGTGCCAGCAGTTTTACGGGTCGGGAGGAGCAGTACTTC. Amino acid sequence: CASSFTGREEQYF.

The gene calls are TRBV2 and TRBJ1-2, with D perhaps matching TRBD1 (5 bases). The CDR3 is 15 residues long. Per germline, CDR1 SNHLY and CDR2 FYNNEI. The V gene lost 3 bases and the J gene lost 4 bases, with 15 bases spanning the gap. Written as DNA, the CDR3 is TGTGCCAGCAGTGATCCCAGCCAGGGTGGCTATGGCTACACCTTC. As protein: CASSDPSQGGYGYTF.

This chain links TRBV7-6 with TRBJ2-1; D not certain. The CDR3 loop spans 17 amino acids. V was clipped by 4 bases and J by 0 bases, with 16 bases between them. Looked up from germline, CDR1 is SGHVS and CDR2 is FNYEAQ. This chain's CDR3 is CASSSTSGDSSYNEQFF. In DNA form, the CDR3 reads TGTGCCAGCAGCTCGACTTCAGGCGATAGCTCCTACAATGAGCAGTTCTTC.

The V call is TRBV5-1, the J call TRBJ2-2, with D perhaps TRBD2 (6 bases). The germline CDR1 and CDR2 sequences are SGHRS and YFSETQ. V was shortened by 3 bases and J by 3 bases, with 12 bases between the two germline ends. The CDR3 spans 15 residues. CDR3 sequence: CASSSGDVHTGELFF. The CDR3 DNA reads TGCGCCAGCAGCTCGGGGGACGTGCACACCGGGGAGCTGTTTTTT.

The rearrangement links TRBV5-4 to TRBJ1-2; D possibly corresponds to TRBD1 (6 bases). Germline lookup yields CDR1 SGHNT and CDR2 YYREEE (reference sequence). The CDR3 spans 15 residues. The V end was cut by 0 bases, the J end by 3 bases, with 12 bases between. The CDR3 DNA sequence: TGTGCCAGCAGCTTGGGTGGGGGCCTCGACTATGGCTACACCTTC. This gives the protein CASSLGGGLDYGYTF.

V is TRBV5-4 and J is TRBJ2-7; tentatively, D is TRBD1 (5 bases). This CDR3 region has 13 residues. V was shortened by 4 bases and J by 5 bases, with 13 bases between the two germline ends. In germline, CDR1 is SGHNT, CDR2 YYREEE (reference sequence). The CDR3 spells CASSRPGFHEQYF. The DNA for the CDR3 is TGTGCCAGCAGCCGCCCAGGGTTCCACGAGCAGTACTTC.

The chain combines TRBV12-5 with TRBJ2-3; no firm D call. The CDR3 sequence is 12 residues long. The V gene's germline CDR1 is LGHNT and CDR2 FRNRAP. The germline V and J ends were trimmed by 6 bases and 3 bases, with 7 bases remaining between them. The DNA of the CDR3 is TGTGCTAGTGGGCTGAAAACAGATACGCAGTATTTT. It translates to CASGLKTDTQYF.

V usage is TRBV5-4 and J usage is TRBJ2-3, with D hard to call. The CDR3 is made up of 15 amino acids. The germline V and J ends were trimmed by 0 bases and 1 base, with 9 bases remaining between them. Germline V lookup: CDR1 SGHNT, CDR2 YYREEE (reference sequence). The CDR3, as DNA: TGTGCCAGCAGCTTGGCCGGGCCCCGCACAGATACGCAGTATTTT. Amino acid sequence: CASSLAGPRTDTQYF.

As DNA, the CDR3 is TGCAGTGCTAGAGACTCGCCCGGACAGTACTTC. Residues: CSARDSPGQYF. This sequence joins TRBV20-1 and TRBJ2-7, with D unclear. The germline gives CDR1 DFQATT, CDR2 SNEGSKA (reference sequence). The CDR3 runs 11 residues. With 0 bases removed from V and 10 bases from J, the gap between germline ends came to 10 bases.

This rearrangement joins TRBV7-2 to TRBJ1-1, with 9 nucleotides matching TRBD1. Germline loops: CDR1 SGHTA, CDR2 FQGNSA. With V trimmed by 5 bases and J by 5 bases, 12 bases remained unmatched. This CDR3 region has 16 residues. DNA of the CDR3: TGTGCCAGCAGCCCTTGGACAGGGGCCGCGAGGACTGAAGCTTTCTTT. The encoded protein is CASSPWTGAARTEAFF.

This clone has a single count. The chain employs TRBV5-4 and TRBJ2-5; D tentatively reads TRBD1 or TRBD2 (5 bases each). Germline V gene lookup returns CDR1 SGHNT and CDR2 YYREEE (reference sequence). This CDR3 contains 14 residues. V lost 2 bases, J lost 5 bases, and 13 bases lay in between. CDR3 coding DNA: TGTGCCAGCAGCTTAGTGGGGGTTGGGGAGACCCAGTACTTC. Its translation: CASSLVGVGETQYF.

The rearrangement joins TRBV15 to TRBJ1-1; the D is unclear. This CDR3 is 15 amino acids long. The germline V and J ends were trimmed by 0 bases and 3 bases, with 11 bases remaining between them. From germline, CDR1 is LNHNV and CDR2 YYDKDF (reference sequence). The CDR3 region is CATSRDRSGYTEAFF. CDR3 nucleotides: TGTGCCACCAGCAGAGATAGGTCGGGGTACACTGAAGCTTTCTTT. Complete variable domain (other parts from reference TRBV15 and TRBJ1-1): DAMVIQNPRYQVTQFGKPVTLSCSQTLNHNVMYWYQQKSSQAPKLLFHYYDKDFNNEADTPDNFQSRRPNTSFCFLDIRSPGLGDTAMYLCATSRDRSGYTEAFFGQGTRLTVV.

CDR3 DNA sequence: TGTGCCAGCAGCCCCGCGGGGAGCACCGTCTACAATAAGTACTTC. The encoded protein is CASSPAGSTVYNKYF. The rearrangement links TRBV28 to TRBJ2-5, with D maybe TRBD2 (6 bases). Germline CDR1 is MDHEN and CDR2 is SYDVKM. The V and J ends lost 6 bases and 12 bases respectively, with 26 bases between them. The CDR3 extends over 15 amino acids. The whole variable domain, remainder taken from reference TRBV28 and TRBJ2-5, is DVKVTQSSRYLVKRTGEKVFLECVQDMDHENMFWYRQDPGLGLRLIYFSYDVKMKEKGDIPEGYSVSREKKERFSLILESASTNQTSMYLCASSPAGSTVYNKYFGPGTRLLVL.

The CDR3 spells CASSVDSLTYEQFF. The CDR3 DNA sequence: TGTGCCAGCAGCGTAGATAGCCTTACCTATGAGCAGTTCTTC. The rearrangement uses TRBV9 and TRBJ2-1; D call uncertain. The germline gives CDR1 SGDLS, CDR2 YYNGEE. V was pared by 0 bases and J by 8 bases, with 12 bases between. The CDR3 is made up of 14 amino acids. The entire variable domain, with the rest obtained from reference TRBV9 and TRBJ2-1, is as follows: DSGVTQTPKHLITATGQRVTLRCSPRSGDLSVYWYQQSLDQGLQFLIQYYNGEERAKGNILERFSAQQFPDLHSELNLSSLELGDSALYFCASSVDSLTYEQFFGPGTRLTVL.

CDR3 residues: CASSLEGRGFGGYTF. The CDR3 DNA follows: TGTGCCAGCAGCTTAGAAGGAAGAGGGTTCGGTGGCTACACCTTC. This sequence joins TRBV11-2 and TRBJ1-2, with D unresolved. This CDR3 contains 15 residues. Germline CDR1 SGHAT, CDR2 FQNNGV. V lost 0 bases to trimming and J lost 7 bases, with 15 bases between them.

This chain joins TRBV7-9 and TRBJ2-7, with a possible D match to TRBD1 (5 bases). The CDR3 has 16 amino acids. Trimming took off 5 bases at V and 4 bases at J, with 21 bases between the two ends. CDR1 and CDR2 (germline): SEHNR, FQNEAQ (reference sequence). The CDR3 nucleotides read TGTGCCAGCAGCGACTCGCCGGTGCCAGGGTTATACGAGCAGTACTTC. Amino acid sequence: CASSDSPVPGLYEQYF.